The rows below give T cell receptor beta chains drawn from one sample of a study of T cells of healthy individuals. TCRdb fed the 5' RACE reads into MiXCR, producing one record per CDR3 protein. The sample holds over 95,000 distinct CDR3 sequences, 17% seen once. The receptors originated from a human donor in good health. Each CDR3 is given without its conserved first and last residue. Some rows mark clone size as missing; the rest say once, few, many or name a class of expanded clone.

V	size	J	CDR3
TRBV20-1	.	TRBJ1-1	SAKSGGEAF
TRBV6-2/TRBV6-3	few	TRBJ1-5	ASSSFGGNQPQH
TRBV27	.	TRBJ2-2	ASPRLAGGHGELF
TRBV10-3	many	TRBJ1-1	AISESTGADAEAF
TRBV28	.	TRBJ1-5	ASSPGTGEKPQH
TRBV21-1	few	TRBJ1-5	ASSLESRRAVGNQPQH
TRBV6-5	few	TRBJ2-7	ASSRLAGGYEQY
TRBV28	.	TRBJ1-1	ATRDRGGKAEAF
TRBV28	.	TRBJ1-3	ASSYQTGTGTRGNTIY
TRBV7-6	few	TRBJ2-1	ASSLISGPLNEQF